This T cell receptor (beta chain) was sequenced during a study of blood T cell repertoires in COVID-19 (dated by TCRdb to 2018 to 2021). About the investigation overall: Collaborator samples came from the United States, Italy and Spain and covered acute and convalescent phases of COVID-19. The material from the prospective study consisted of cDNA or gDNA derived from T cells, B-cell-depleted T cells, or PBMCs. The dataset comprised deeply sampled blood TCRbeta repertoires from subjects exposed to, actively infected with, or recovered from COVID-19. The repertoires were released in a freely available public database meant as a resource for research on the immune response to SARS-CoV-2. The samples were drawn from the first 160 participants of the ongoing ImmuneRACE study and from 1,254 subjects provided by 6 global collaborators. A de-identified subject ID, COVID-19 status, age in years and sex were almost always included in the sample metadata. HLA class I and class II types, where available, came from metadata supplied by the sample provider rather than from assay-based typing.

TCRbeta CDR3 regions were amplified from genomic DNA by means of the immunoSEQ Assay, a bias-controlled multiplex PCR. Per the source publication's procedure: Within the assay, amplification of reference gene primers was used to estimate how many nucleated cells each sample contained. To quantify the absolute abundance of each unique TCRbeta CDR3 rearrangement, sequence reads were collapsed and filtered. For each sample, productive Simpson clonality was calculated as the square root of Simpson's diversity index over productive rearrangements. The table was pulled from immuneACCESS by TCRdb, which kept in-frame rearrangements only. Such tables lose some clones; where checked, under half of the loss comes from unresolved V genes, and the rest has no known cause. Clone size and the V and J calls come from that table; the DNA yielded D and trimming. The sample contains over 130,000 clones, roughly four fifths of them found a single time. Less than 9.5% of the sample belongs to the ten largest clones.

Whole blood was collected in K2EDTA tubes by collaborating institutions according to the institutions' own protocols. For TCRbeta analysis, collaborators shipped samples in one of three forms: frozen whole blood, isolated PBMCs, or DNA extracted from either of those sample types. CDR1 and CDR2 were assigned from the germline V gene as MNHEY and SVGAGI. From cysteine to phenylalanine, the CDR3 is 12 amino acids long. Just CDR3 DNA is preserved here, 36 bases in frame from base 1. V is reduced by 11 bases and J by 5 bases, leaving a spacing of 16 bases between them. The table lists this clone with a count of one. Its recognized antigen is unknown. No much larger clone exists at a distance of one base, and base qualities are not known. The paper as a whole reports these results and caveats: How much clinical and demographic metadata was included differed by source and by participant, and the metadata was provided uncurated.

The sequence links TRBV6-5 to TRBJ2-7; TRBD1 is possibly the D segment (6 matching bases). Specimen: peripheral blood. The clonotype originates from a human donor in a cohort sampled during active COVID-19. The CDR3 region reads CAEGDVLHEQYF. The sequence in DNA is TGTGCCGAGGGGGACGTATTGCACGAGCAGTACTTC.